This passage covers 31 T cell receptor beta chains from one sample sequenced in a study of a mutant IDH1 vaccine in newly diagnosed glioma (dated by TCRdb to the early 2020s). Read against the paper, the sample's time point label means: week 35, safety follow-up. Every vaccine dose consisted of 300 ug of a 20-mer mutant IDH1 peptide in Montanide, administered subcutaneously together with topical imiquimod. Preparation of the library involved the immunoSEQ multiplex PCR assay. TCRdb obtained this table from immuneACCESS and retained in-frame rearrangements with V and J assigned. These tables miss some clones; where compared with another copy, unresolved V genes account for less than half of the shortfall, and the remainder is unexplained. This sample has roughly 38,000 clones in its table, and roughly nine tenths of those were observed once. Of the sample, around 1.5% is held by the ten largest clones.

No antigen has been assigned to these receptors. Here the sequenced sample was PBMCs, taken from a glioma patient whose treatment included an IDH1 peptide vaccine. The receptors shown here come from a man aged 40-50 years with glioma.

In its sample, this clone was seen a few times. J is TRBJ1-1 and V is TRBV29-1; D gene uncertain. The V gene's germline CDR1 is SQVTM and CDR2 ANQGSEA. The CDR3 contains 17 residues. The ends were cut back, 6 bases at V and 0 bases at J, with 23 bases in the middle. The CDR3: CSVGMLGGFAMNTEAFF. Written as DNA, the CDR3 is TGCAGCGTCGGTATGTTGGGCGGTTTCGCAATGAACACTGAAGCTTTCTTT. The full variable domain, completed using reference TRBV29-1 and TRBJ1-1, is SAVISQKPSRDICQRGTSLTIQCQVDSQVTMMFWYRQQPGQSLTLIATANQGSEATYESGFVIDKFPISRPNLTFSTLTVSNMSPEDSSIYLCSVGMLGGFAMNTEAFFGQGTRLTVV.

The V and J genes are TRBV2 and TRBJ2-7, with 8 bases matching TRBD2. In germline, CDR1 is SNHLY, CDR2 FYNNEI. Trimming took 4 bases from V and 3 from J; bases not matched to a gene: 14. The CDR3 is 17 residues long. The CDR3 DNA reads TGTGCCAGCAGTGGACCCAACCAGCGGGGGAACAACTACGAGCAGTACGTC. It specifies CASSGPNQRGNNYEQYV.

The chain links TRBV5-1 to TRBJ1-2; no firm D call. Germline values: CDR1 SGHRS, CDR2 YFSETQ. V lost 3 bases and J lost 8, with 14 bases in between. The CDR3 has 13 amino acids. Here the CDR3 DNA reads TGCGCCAGCAGCTCGGACGGCTTTAGGGGCTACACCTTC. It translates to CASSSDGFRGYTF.

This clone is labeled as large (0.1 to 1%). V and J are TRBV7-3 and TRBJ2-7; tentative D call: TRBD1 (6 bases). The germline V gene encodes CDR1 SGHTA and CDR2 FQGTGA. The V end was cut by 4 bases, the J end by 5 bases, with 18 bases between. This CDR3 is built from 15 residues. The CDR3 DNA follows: TGTGCCAGCAGCTCCCTGGGTACAGGGTTCCACGAGCAGTACTTC. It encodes CASSSLGTGFHEQYF.

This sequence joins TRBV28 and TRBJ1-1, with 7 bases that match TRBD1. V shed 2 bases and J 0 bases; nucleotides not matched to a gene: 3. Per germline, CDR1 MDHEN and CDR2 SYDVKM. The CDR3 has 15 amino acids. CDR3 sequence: CASSLDRALNTEAFF. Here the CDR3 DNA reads TGTGCCAGCAGTTTAGACAGGGCGTTGAACACTGAAGCTTTCTTT.

CDR3 amino acids: CASSALREGGQPQHF. The CDR3 nucleotides are TGTGCCAGCAGTGCCTTACGGGAGGGGGGCCAGCCCCAGCATTTT. The chain combines TRBV6-1 with TRBJ1-5, with D tentatively TRBD1 (6 bases). CDR3 length: 15 amino acids. Germline loops: CDR1 MNHNS, CDR2 SASEGT. Trimming pared 4 bases from V and 7 bases from J, leaving 17 bases between.

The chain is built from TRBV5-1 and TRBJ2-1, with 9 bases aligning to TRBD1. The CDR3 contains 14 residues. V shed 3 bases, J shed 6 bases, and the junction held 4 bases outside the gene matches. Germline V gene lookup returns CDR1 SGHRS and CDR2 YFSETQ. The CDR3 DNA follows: TGCGCCAGCAGCTGGTCGACAGGGGGCAATGAGCAGTTCTTC. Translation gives CASSWSTGGNEQFF.

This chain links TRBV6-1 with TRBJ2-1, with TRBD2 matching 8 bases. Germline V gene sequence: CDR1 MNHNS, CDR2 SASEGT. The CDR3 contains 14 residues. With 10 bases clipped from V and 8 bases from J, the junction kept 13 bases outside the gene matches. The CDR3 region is CATDLSGAFDEQFF. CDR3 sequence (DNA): TGTGCCACCGACCTTAGCGGGGCCTTCGATGAGCAGTTCTTC.

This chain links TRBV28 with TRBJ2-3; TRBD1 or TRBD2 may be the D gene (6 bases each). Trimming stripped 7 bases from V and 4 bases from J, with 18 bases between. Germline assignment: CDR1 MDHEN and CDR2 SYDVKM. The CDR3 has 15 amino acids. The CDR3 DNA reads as TGTGCCAGCACCTGGTCCGGGGGCGACGCAGATACGCAGTATTTT. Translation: CASTWSGGDADTQYF.

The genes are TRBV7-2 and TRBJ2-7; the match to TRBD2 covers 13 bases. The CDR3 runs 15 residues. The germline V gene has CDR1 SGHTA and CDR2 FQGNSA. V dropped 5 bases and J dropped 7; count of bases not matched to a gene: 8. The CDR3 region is CASSRLAGGAEEQYF. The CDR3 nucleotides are TGTGCCAGCAGCCGACTAGCGGGAGGTGCGGAAGAGCAGTACTTC.

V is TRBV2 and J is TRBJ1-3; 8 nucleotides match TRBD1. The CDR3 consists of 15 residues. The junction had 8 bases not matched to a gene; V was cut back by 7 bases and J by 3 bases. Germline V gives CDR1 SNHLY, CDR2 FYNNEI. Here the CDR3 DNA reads TGTGCCAGCACTAAAAACAGGGGGTTTGGAAACACCATATATTTT. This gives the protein CASTKNRGFGNTIYF.

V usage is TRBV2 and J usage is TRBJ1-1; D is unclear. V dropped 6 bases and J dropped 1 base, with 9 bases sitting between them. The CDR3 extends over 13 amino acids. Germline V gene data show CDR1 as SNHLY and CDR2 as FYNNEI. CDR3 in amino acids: CASSAGPNTEAFF. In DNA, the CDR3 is TGTGCCAGCAGCGCGGGCCCGAACACTGAAGCTTTCTTT.

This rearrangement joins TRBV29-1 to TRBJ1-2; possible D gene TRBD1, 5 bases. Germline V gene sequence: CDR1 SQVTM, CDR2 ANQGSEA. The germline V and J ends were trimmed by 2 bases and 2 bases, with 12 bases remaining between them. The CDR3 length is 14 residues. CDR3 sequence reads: CSVENPRTNYGYTF. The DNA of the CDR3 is TGCAGCGTTGAAAATCCCAGGACAAACTATGGCTACACCTTC. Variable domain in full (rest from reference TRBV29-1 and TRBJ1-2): SAVISQKPSRDICQRGTSLTIQCQVDSQVTMMFWYRQQPGQSLTLIATANQGSEATYESGFVIDKFPISRPNLTFSTLTVSNMSPEDSSIYLCSVENPRTNYGYTFGSGTRLTVV.

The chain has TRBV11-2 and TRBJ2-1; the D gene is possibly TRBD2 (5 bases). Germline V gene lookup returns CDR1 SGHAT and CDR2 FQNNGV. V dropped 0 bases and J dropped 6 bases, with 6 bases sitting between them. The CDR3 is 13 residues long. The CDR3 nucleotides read TGTGCCAGCAGCTTAGAGGGGAGCAATGAGCAGTTCTTC. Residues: CASSLEGSNEQFF.

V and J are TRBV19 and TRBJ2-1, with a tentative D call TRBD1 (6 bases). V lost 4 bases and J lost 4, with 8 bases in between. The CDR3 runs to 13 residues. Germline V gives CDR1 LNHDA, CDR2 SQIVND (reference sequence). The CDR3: CASSKGQYNEQFF. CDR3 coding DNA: TGTGCCAGTAGTAAAGGACAGTACAATGAGCAGTTCTTC.

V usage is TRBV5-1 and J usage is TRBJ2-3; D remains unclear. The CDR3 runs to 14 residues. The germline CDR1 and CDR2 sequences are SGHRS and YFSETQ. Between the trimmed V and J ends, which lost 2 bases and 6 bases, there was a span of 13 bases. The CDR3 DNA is TGCGCCAGCAGCTTTAGTCTCTCGCAGGATACGCAGTATTTT. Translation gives CASSFSLSQDTQYF.

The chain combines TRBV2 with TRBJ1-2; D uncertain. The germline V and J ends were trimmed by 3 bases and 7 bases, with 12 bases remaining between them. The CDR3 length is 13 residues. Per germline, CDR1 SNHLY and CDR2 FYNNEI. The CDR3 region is CASSDLRASGYTF. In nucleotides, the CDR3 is TGTGCCAGCAGTGATCTTAGGGCAAGTGGCTACACCTTC.

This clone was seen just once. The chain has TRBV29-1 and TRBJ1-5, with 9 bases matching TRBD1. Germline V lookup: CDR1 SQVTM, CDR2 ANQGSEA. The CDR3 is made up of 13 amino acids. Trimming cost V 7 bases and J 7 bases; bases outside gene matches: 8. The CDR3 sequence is CSAGTGFNQPQHF. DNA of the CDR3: TGCAGCGCTGGGACAGGGTTTAACCAGCCCCAGCATTTT.

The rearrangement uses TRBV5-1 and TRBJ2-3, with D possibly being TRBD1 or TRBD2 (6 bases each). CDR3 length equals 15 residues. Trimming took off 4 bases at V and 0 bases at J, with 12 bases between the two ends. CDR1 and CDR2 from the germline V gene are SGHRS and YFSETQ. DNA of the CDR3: TGCGCCAGCAGCCCACCGGGGGCGAGCACAGATACGCAGTATTTT. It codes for CASSPPGASTDTQYF. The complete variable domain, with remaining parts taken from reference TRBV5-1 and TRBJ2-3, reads KAGVTQTPRYLIKTRGQQVTLSCSPISGHRSVSWYQQTPGQGLQFLFEYFSETQRNKGNFPGRFSGRQFSNSRSEMNVSTLELGDSALYLCASSPPGASTDTQYFGPGTRLTVL.

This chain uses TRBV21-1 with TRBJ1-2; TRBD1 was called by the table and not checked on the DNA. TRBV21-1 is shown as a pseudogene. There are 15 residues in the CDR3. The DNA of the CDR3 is TGTGCCAGCAGCAAAGAAGGGGGCGCCGACTATGGCTACACCTTC. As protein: CASSKEGGADYGYTF.

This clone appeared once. The CDR3 bases are TGTGCCAGCAGTCTAGCGGGGGGGCTGTTGGAGACCCAGTACTTC. It is translated as CASSLAGGLLETQYF. The chain joins TRBV5-6 to TRBJ2-5; TRBD2 agrees at 12 bases. The CDR3 consists of 15 residues. V was pared by 5 bases and J by 5 bases, with 7 bases of the junction left unmatched. The germline V gene encodes CDR1 SGHDT and CDR2 YYEEEE.

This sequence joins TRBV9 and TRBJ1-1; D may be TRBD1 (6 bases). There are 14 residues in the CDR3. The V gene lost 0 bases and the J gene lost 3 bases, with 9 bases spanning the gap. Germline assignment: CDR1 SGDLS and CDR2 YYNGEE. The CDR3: CASSVGWTDTEAFF. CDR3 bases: TGTGCCAGCAGCGTAGGCTGGACAGACACTGAAGCTTTCTTT.

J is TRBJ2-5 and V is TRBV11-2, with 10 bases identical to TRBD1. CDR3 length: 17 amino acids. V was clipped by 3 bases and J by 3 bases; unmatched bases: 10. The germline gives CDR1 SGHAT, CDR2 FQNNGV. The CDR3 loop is CASSFGTGDFIEETQYF. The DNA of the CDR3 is TGTGCCAGCAGCTTCGGGACAGGGGATTTTATAGAAGAGACCCAGTACTTC.

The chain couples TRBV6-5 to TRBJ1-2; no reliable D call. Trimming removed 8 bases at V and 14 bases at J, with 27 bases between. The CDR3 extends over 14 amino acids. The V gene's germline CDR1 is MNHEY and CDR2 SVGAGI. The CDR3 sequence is CASSQIASGAQKTF. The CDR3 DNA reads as TGTGCCAGCTCTCAAATTGCGTCCGGCGCCCAGAAGACCTTC.

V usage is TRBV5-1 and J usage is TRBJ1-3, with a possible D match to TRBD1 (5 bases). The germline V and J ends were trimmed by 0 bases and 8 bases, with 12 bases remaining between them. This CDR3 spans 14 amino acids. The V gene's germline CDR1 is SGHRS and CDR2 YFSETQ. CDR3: CASSLAAGADTIYF. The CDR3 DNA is TGCGCCAGCAGCTTGGCCGCTGGGGCGGACACCATATATTTT. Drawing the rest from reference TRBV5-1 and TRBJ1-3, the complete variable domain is KAGVTQTPRYLIKTRGQQVTLSCSPISGHRSVSWYQQTPGQGLQFLFEYFSETQRNKGNFPGRFSGRQFSNSRSEMNVSTLELGDSALYLCASSLAAGADTIYFGEGSWLTVV.

The CDR3 coding sequence is TGTGCCAGTAGTATAAGGGCGGGAGGGCCTTATGAGCAGTTCTTC. Encoded protein: CASSIRAGGPYEQFF. The V and J genes are TRBV19 and TRBJ2-1; 9 bases match TRBD2. Germline V gene lookup returns CDR1 LNHDA and CDR2 SQIVND (reference sequence). The V segment lost 2 bases and the J segment 8 bases; nucleotides outside the gene matches: 7. The CDR3 has 15 amino acids.

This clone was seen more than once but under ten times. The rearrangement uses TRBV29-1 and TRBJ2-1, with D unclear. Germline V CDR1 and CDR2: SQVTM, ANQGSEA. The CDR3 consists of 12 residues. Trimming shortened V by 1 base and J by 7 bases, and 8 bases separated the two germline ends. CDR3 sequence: CSVEGAGNEQFF. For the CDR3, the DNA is TGCAGCGTTGAAGGGGCTGGGAATGAGCAGTTCTTC.

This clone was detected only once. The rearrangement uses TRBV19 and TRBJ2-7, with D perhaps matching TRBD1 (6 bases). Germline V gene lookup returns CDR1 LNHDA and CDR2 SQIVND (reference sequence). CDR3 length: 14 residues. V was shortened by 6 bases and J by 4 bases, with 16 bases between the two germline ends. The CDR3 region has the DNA TGTGCCAGTAGCCGCCGGGACATCCCTTACGAGCAGTACTTC. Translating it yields CASSRRDIPYEQYF.

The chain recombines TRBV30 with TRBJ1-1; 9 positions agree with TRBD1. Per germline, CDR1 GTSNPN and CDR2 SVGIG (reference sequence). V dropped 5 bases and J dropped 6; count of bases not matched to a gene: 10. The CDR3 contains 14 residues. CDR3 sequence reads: CAWHPGTGTSEAFF. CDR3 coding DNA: TGTGCCTGGCACCCCGGGACAGGGACTTCTGAAGCTTTCTTT.

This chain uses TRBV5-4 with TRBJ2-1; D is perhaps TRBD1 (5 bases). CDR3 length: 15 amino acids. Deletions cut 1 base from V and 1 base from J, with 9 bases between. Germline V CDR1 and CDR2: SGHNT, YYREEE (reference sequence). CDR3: CASSLSPGSYNEQFF. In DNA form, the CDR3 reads TGTGCCAGCAGCTTGTCTCCAGGGTCCTACAATGAGCAGTTCTTC.

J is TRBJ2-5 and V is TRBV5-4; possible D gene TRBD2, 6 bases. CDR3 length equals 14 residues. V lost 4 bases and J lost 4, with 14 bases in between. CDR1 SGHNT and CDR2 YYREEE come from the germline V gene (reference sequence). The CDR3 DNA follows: TGTGCCAGCAGCGTGGATGGGGGGATAGAGACCCAGTACTTC. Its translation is CASSVDGGIETQYF.